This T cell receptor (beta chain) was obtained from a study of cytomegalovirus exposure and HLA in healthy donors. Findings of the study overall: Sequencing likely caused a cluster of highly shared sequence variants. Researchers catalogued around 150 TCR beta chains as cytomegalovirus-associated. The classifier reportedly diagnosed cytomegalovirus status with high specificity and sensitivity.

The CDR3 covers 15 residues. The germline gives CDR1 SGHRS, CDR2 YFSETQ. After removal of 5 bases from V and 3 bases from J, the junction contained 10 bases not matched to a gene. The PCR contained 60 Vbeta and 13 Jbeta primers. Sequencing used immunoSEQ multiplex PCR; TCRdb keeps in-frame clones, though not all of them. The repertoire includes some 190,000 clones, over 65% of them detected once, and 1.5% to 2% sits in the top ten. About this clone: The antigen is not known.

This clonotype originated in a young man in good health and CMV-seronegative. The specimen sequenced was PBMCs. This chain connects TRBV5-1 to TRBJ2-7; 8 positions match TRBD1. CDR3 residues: CASSQHRGFDYEQYF. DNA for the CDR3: TGCGCCAGCAGTCAGCACAGGGGGTTCGACTACGAGCAGTACTTC.